This T cell receptor beta chain was recorded in a study of blood T cell repertoires in COVID-19. Study details: The analysed material was cDNA or gDNA that came from T cells, B-cell-depleted T cells, or PBMCs.

Only one count was recorded for this clone. This CDR3 is built from 15 residues. Germline assignment: CDR1 SGDLS and CDR2 YYNGEE. V lost 3 bases, J lost 5 bases, and 6 bases stayed unmatched. Profiled with immunoSEQ multiplex PCR; TCRdb holds only in-frame clones, not every one. The repertoire holds 300,000 to 350,000 clones, with around nine tenths as singletons. Enrollment of patients from Seattle took place during active infection, with longitudinal follow-up. The receptor was isolated from a woman aged 70-85 years with COVID-19, enrolled during active disease. Material: peripheral blood. The V call is TRBV9, the J call TRBJ1-1, with 11 bases matching TRBD1. CDR3 DNA: TGTGCCAGCAGCGCCTCCGGGACAGGGGGGACTGAAGCTTTCTTT. Its translation: CASSASGTGGTEAFF.